The 14 T cell receptor beta chains given below trace back to one sample, sequenced in a study of low-dose radiotherapy and immunotherapy resistance in tumors. Alpha- and beta-chain coverage of first-strand cDNA came from TRAV- and TRBV-specific primers. The authors ran approximately 20 PCR cycles to amplify TCRs with a constant-region primer and V-primer adapter. TCRdb reprocessed the reads via MiXCR and lists one record per CDR3 protein. The data hold 6,000 to 9,000 distinct CDR3 sequences, with 70% to 85% observed a single time. The source of these receptors is a human donor with advanced metastatic prostate, ovarian, gallbladder or colorectal cancer (not recorded which). This table probably holds off-target reads from a library built for another chain.

Only one count was recorded for this clonotype. The CDR3 spells CASSQGKIANYEQYF. CDR3 coding DNA: TGTGCCAGCAGCCAAGGAAAAATTGCCAACTACGAGCAGTACTTC. This sequence joins TRBV4-2 and TRBJ2-7; unclear D gene. The V and J ends lost 1 base and 3 bases respectively, with 13 bases between them. Germline CDR1 LGHNA, CDR2 YNFKEQ. CDR3 size: 15 residues.

The V and J genes are TRBV5-1 and TRBJ2-7, with TRBD2 as a possible D gene (5 bases). The V end was cut by 0 bases, the J end by 5 bases, with 12 bases between. The CDR3 is 14 amino acids. Germline V CDR1 and CDR2: SGHRS, YFSETQ. The CDR3 DNA reads as TGCGCCAGCAGCTTGGGAGGGATTTGGAACGAGCAGTACTTC. It encodes CASSLGGIWNEQYF. The whole variable domain, remainder taken from reference TRBV5-1 and TRBJ2-7, is KAGVTQTPRYLIKTRGQQVTLSCSPISGHRSVSWYQQTPGQGLQFLFEYFSETQRNKGNFPGRFSGRQFSNSRSEMNVSTLELGDSALYLCASSLGGIWNEQYFGPGTRLTVT.

V and J are TRBV11-2 and TRBJ1-1; the D gene is possibly TRBD1 (5 bases). Per the germline V gene, CDR1 is SGHAT and CDR2 is FQNNGV. With 3 bases removed from V and 3 bases from J, the gap between germline ends came to 11 bases. The CDR3 contains 14 residues. In nucleotides, the CDR3 is TGTGCCAGCAGCTTGGCGGGGGGAGACACTGAAGCTTTCTTT. Its translation: CASSLAGGDTEAFF.

Regarding this clonotype: One end of the junction varies from germline; a read error may be responsible. The chain carries TRBV20-1 and TRBJ2-2; 7 bases are shared with TRBD2. The CDR3 is 16 amino acids. Germline loops: CDR1 DFQATT, CDR2 SNEGSKA (reference sequence). The DNA for the CDR3 is TGCAGTGCTAGTACGGCGGGGGTTACGAACACCGGGGAGCCGTTTTTT. Its translation is CSASTAGVTNTGEPFF.

This chain uses TRBV2 with TRBJ1-1; D is possibly TRBD1 (5 bases). Germline CDR1 reads SNHLY; CDR2 reads FYNNEI. The germline V and J ends were trimmed by 4 bases and 5 bases, with 17 bases remaining between them. CDR3 length equals 15 residues. The CDR3, as DNA: TGTGCCAGCAGTGCCGATTCGGGGGGTTCTACTGAAGCTTTCTTT. Amino acids: CASSADSGGSTEAFF.

V is TRBV11-1 and J is TRBJ2-3, with 7 bases matching TRBD1. This CDR3 region has 15 residues. CDR1 is SGHAT and CDR2 is FQDESV in the germline V gene (reference sequence). J lost 2 bases, V lost 8 bases, and 10 bases had no gene match. The DNA for the CDR3 is TGTGCCAGCGGTTCCCCGGGACAGAACACAGATACGCAGTATTTT. Translation: CASGSPGQNTDTQYF.

V usage is TRBV5-1 and J usage is TRBJ2-1, with 7 bases matching TRBD2. V was pared by 0 bases and J by 1 base, with 16 bases of the junction left unmatched. Germline V lookup: CDR1 SGHRS, CDR2 YFSETQ. The CDR3 length is 20 residues. CDR3 nucleotides: TGCGCCAGCAGCTTGGAGGCTAGCGGTCCCAGTACCAGATCCTACAATGAGCAGTTCTTC. Its protein product is CASSLEASGPSTRSYNEQFF. The complete variable domain, with remaining parts taken from reference TRBV5-1 and TRBJ2-1, reads KAGVTQTPRYLIKTRGQQVTLSCSPISGHRSVSWYQQTPGQGLQFLFEYFSETQRNKGNFPGRFSGRQFSNSRSEMNVSTLELGDSALYLCASSLEASGPSTRSYNEQFFGPGTRLTVL.

The chain recombines TRBV2 with TRBJ2-7, with TRBD1 matching over 9 bases. The CDR3 consists of 13 residues. Looked up from germline, CDR1 is SNHLY and CDR2 is FYNNEI. V shed 6 bases and J 5 bases; nucleotides not matched to a gene: 5. In DNA, the CDR3 is TGTGCCAGCAGCGACAGGGGGATGGACGAGCAGTACTTC. Its translation: CASSDRGMDEQYF.

The chain has TRBV5-8 and TRBJ1-1; 7 positions match TRBD1. The CDR3 loop spans 14 amino acids. Per the germline V gene, CDR1 is SGHTS and CDR2 is YDEGEE. Losses at the gene ends were 2 bases for V and 6 bases for J; bases not matched to a gene: 7. The CDR3 DNA sequence: TGTGCCAGCAGCTTCAATTACAGGGGCCCTGAAGCTTTCTTT. Protein: CASSFNYRGPEAFF.

The chain couples TRBV12-3 or TRBV12-4 to TRBJ2-1, with 9 bases aligning to TRBD2. V was clipped by 1 base and J by 2 bases; unmatched bases: 3. This CDR3 is 16 amino acids long. The CDR3 nucleotides are TGTGCCAGCAGTTTAGGGGCGGGGGGGCCCTACAATGAGCAGTTCTTC. Its protein product is CASSLGAGGPYNEQFF.

This clonotype was seen only once. The rearrangement uses TRBV20-1 and TRBJ1-5; D remains ambiguous. This CDR3 comprises 15 residues. Per the germline V gene, CDR1 is DFQATT and CDR2 is SNEGSKA (reference sequence). V was shortened by 3 bases and J by 2 bases, with 14 bases between the two germline ends. CDR3 sequence reads: CSASGMGPGNQPQHF. The CDR3 coding sequence is TGCAGTGCTAGCGGTATGGGCCCGGGCAATCAGCCCCAGCATTTT.

The chain uses TRBV11-2 and TRBJ2-7; D is unresolved. The length of the CDR3 is 14 residues. The germline V gene has CDR1 SGHAT and CDR2 FQNNGV. V lost 3 bases and J lost 2, with 11 bases in between. DNA for the CDR3: TGTGCCAGCAGCTTTGTCGACAAGCCCTACGAGCAGTACTTC. Protein: CASSFVDKPYEQYF.

This clonotype was detected a few times. The V call is TRBV15, the J call TRBJ1-2; D remains ambiguous. Germline CDR1 reads LNHNV; CDR2 reads YYDKDF (reference sequence). Trimming left V 0 bases short and J 7 bases short, with 9 bases between. The CDR3 extends over 13 amino acids. The CDR3 reads CATSRDRLRGYTF. In DNA, the CDR3 is TGTGCCACCAGCAGAGATCGGCTACGTGGCTACACCTTC. Looking up the rest from reference TRBV15 and TRBJ1-2 gives the full variable domain: DAMVIQNPRYQVTQFGKPVTLSCSQTLNHNVMYWYQQKSSQAPKLLFHYYDKDFNNEADTPDNFQSRRPNTSFCFLDIRSPGLGDTAMYLCATSRDRLRGYTFGSGTRLTVV.

This chain connects TRBV11-2 to TRBJ2-1, with no clear D. The CDR3 is 14 amino acids. Trimming removed 0 bases from V and 5 bases from J, with 8 bases in between. The V gene's germline CDR1 is SGHAT and CDR2 FQNNGV. The CDR3 nucleotides are TGTGCCAGCAGCTTAGAATATGAGAACAATGAGCAGTTCTTC. Its translation: CASSLEYENNEQFF.